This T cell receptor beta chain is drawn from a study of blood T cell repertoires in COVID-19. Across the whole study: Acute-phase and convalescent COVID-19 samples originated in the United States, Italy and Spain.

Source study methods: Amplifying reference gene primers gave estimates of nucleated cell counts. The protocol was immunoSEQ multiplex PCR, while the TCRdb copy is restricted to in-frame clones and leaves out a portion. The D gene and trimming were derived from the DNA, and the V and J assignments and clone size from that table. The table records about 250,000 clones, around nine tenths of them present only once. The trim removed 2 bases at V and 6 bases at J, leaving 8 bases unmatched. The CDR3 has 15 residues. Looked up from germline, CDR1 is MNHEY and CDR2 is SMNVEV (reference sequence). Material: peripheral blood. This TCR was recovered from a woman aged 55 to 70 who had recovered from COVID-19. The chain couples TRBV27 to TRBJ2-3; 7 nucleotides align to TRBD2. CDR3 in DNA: TGTGCCAGCAGTTTAGGGGGGGGGTTGATGGATACGCAGTATTTT. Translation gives CASSLGGGLMDTQYF.